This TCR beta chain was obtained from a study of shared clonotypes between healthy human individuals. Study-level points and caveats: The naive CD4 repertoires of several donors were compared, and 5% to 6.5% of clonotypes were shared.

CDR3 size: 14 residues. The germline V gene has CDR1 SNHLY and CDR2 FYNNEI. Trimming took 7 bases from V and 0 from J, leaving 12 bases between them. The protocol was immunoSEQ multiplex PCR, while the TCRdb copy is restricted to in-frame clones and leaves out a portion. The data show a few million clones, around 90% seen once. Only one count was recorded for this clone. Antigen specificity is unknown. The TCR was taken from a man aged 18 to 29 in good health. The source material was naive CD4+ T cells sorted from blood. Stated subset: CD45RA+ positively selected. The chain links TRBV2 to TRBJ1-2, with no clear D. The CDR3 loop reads CASTRLFSNYGYTF. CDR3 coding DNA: TGTGCCAGCACCCGCTTATTCTCTAACTATGGCTACACCTTC.